The clone carrying this T cell receptor beta chain occurred many times. Its antigen is undetermined. Construction of TCR beta libraries was performed using quantitative 5'-RACE with molecular barcodes. TCRdb redid the calling of the 5' RACE reads with MiXCR, one entry per CDR3 protein. The sample contains some 130,000 distinct CDR3 sequences, 6% to 8% of which appear only once. The record originates from a study of CD8 T cells in ankylosing spondylitis. Study findings and constraints: It was reported that disease-linked clones were significantly enriched in matched ankylosing spondylitis synovial fluid. In peripheral blood, disease-linked CD8+ clones occurred at relatively low frequencies.

Sequenced material: blood, either unsorted or a sorted T cell fraction (not recorded which). This sequence originates from a female donor with ankylosing spondylitis or in good health (not recorded which).

This CDR3 reads CASSVVLDNEQFF. The CDR3 DNA is TGTGCCAGCAGCGTAGTACTTGACAATGAGCAGTTCTTC. This chain connects TRBV9 to TRBJ2-1; D unclear. CDR1 is SGDLS, CDR2 YYNGEE, per germline. V was shortened by 0 bases and J by 5 bases, with 6 bases between the two germline ends. The CDR3 has 13 amino acids. The whole variable domain, filled in from reference TRBV9 and TRBJ2-1, reads DSGVTQTPKHLITATGQRVTLRCSPRSGDLSVYWYQQSLDQGLQFLIQYYNGEERAKGNILERFSAQQFPDLHSELNLSSLELGDSALYFCASSVVLDNEQFFGPGTRLTVL.